This note documents a single T cell receptor (beta chain) sequence. The antigen it recognizes is unknown. Per-base quality was not reported, and no clone a single base away is much larger than it. This record comes from a study of early T cells in non-severe SARS-CoV-2 infection (dated by TCRdb to the early 2020s). In the study overall: Because TCR sequencing relied on bulk RNA taken from unsorted whole blood, pairing of alpha and beta chains was not possible.

Study-wide findings and limitations: VDJdb matching was skewed toward anti-spike CD8 responses, so virus-specific expansions were likely underestimated and private and CD4 specificities were missed.

Library prep was done by 5' RACE. Instrument used: NextSeq 500. Unique molecular identifiers were attached to individual cDNA molecules in the TCR library protocol so that sequencing error and PCR bias could be corrected. Both TCR alpha and beta chains were sequenced, and tight co-correlation was observed between alpha and beta sequence abundances in each sample. Concerning the study's data processing: Decombinator V4 was used to perform V gene, J gene and CDR3 annotation of TCR sequences. TCRs were defined as expanded if a significant change between any two time points was detected under a Poisson model with p below 0.0001. Abundances of TCRs were expressed as counts per million after normalisation to the total number of TCRs sequenced in each sample. MAIT TCRs were defined by TRAV1-2 paired with TRAJ12, TRAJ20 or TRAJ33, and iNKT TCRs by TRAV10 paired with TRAJ18. VDJdb, accessed on 1 November 2021, was searched for TCRs annotated for CMV, EBV and SARS-CoV-2, and TCRs annotated for more than one antigen were excluded. TCRdb handled the public reads itself, with Q25 trimming in fastp and clone calling in MiXCR, and kept productive beta chains. Duplicate CDR3 protein sequences are folded into a single record with the most common DNA and genes. In this record, the V and J calls reflect TCRdb's handling and not the investigators' own analysis. For this sample there are fewer than 85,000 distinct CDR3 sequences; approximately 10% appear just once. Jointly, the top ten make up 12% of the sample.

From a lookup of the germline V gene, CDR1 and CDR2 are SGHAT and FQNNGV. V is shortened by 5 bases, J by 2 bases, and the region joining them spans 14 bases. From cysteine to phenylalanine, the CDR3 is 15 amino acids long. CDR3 DNA only is kept here, 45 bases in frame from base 1. The study was a case-control design nested within a healthcare worker cohort in London, UK, with weekly nasopharyngeal swab PCR tests and blood sampling. Healthcare workers were recruited between 23 and 31 March 2020, during the week of the UK lockdown, and were followed weekly for up to roughly 15 weeks. Sequencing used whole blood, obtained at baseline. The rearrangement combines TRBV11-2 with TRBJ2-3; a tentative D match to TRBD2 spans 5 bases. The sequence was obtained from an adult who was a healthcare worker with PCR-confirmed SARS-CoV-2 infection or an uninfected control (not recorded which). The DNA sequence is given as TGTGCCAGCAGCCGGAACCCCGGGGACACAGATACGCAGTATTTT. This encodes CASSRNPGDTDTQYF.